The TCR beta chain under discussion was sequenced for a study of blood T cell repertoires in COVID-19. Across the whole study: The United States, Italy and Spain provided the acute and convalescent COVID-19 samples. Sample material is recorded as cDNA or gDNA derived from T cells, B-cell-depleted T cells, or PBMCs.

The CDR3 extends over 12 amino acids. The germline V gene has CDR1 KGHDR and CDR2 SFDVKD. Unmatched junction bases numbered 5, after V lost 8 bases and J lost 7 bases. Per the study methods: From reference gene primer amplification, estimates of nucleated cell counts were derived. The repertoire was sequenced with immunoSEQ multiplex PCR; TCRdb's copy has only in-frame clones and lacks some. Clone size and V and J calls were adopted from that table, with D and trimming inferred from the DNA. This table has approximately 210,000 clones, approximately 84% appearing once. Material: peripheral blood. This chain connects TRBV24-1 to TRBJ1-1; 8 bases map to TRBD1. This receptor was identified in a man aged 35-49 years with active or convalescent COVID-19. The CDR3 loop is CATKSTGDEAFF. CDR3 DNA sequence: TGTGCCACCAAGTCGACAGGGGATGAAGCTTTCTTT.